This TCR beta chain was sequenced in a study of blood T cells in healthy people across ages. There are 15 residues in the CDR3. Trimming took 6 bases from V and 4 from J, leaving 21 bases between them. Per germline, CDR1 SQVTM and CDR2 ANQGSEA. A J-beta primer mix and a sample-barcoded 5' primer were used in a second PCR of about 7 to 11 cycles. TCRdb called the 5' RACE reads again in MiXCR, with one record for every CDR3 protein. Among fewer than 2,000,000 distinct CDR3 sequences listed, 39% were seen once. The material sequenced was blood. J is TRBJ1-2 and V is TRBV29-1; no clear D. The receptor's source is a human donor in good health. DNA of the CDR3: TGCAGCGTCCTACTACGGGAGCGGCCTTTCTATGGCTACACCTTC. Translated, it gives CSVLLRERPFYGYTF. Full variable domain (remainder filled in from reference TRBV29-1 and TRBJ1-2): SAVISQKPSRDICQRGTSLTIQCQVDSQVTMMFWYRQQPGQSLTLIATANQGSEATYESGFVIDKFPISRPNLTFSTLTVSNMSPEDSSIYLCSVLLRERPFYGYTFGSGTRLTVV.